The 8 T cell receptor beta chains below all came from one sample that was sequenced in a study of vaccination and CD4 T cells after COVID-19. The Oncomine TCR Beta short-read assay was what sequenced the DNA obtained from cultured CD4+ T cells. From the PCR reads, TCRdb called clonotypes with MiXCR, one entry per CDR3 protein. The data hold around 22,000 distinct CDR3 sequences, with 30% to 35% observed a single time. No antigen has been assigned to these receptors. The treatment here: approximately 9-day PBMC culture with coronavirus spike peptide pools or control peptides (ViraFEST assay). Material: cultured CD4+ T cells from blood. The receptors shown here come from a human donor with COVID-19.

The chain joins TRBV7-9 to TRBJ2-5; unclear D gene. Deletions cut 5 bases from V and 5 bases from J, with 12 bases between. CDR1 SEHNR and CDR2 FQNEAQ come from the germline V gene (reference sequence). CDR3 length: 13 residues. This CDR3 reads CASSAISWETQYF. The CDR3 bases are TGTGCCAGCAGCGCCATATCCTGGGAGACCCAGTACTTC.

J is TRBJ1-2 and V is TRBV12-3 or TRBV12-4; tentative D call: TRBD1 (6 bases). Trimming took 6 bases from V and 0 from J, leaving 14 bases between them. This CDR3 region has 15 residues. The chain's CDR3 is CASSRKQGANYGYTF. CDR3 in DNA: TGTGCCAGCAGCCGTAAACAGGGAGCTAACTATGGCTACACCTTC.

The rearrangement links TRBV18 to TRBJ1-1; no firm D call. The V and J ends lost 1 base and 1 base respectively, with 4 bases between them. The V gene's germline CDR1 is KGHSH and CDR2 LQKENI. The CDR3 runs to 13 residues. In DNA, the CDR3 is TGTGCCAGCTCACCACAGAAGAACACTGAAGCTTTCTTT. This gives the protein CASSPQKNTEAFF.

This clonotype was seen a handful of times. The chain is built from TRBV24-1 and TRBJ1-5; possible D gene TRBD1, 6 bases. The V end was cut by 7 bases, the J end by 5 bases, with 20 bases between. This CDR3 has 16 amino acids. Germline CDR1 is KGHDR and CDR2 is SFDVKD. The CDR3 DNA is TGTGCCACCAGCAAGGGGGGGGGCGGGCGATATCAGCCCCAGCATTTT. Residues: CATSKGGGGRYQPQHF.

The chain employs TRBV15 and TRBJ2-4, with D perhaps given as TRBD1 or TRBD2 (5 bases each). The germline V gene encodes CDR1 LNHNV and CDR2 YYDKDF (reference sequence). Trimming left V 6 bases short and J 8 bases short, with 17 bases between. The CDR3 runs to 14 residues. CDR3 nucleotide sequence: TGTGCCACCAGTTCGGGGTCGGGGACGGACATTCAGTACTTC. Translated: CATSSGSGTDIQYF. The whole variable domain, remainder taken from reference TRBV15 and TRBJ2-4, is DAMVIQNPRYQVTQFGKPVTLSCSQTLNHNVMYWYQQKSSQAPKLLFHYYDKDFNNEADTPDNFQSRRPNTSFCFLDIRSPGLGDTAMYLCATSSGSGTDIQYFGAGTRLSVL.

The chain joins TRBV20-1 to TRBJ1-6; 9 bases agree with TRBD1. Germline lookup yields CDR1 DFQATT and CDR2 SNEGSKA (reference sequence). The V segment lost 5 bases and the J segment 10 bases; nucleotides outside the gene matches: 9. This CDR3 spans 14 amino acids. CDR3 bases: TGCAGTGCTCCCACCGGGACAGGGTACTCACCCCTCCACTTT. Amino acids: CSAPTGTGYSPLHF.

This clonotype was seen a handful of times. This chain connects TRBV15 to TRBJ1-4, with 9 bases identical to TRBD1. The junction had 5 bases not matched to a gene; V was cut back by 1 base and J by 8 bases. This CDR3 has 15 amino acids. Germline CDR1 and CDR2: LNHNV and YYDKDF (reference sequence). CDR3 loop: CATSRGGQGEEKLFF. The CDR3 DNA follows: TGTGCCACCAGCAGAGGGGGACAGGGAGAGGAAAAACTGTTTTTT.

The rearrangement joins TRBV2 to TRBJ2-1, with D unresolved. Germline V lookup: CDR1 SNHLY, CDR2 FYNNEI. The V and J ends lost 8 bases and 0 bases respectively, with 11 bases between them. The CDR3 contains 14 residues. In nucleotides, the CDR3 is TGTGCCAGCCGTCAAGCGAGCTCCTACAATGAGCAGTTCTTC. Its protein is CASRQASSYNEQFF.